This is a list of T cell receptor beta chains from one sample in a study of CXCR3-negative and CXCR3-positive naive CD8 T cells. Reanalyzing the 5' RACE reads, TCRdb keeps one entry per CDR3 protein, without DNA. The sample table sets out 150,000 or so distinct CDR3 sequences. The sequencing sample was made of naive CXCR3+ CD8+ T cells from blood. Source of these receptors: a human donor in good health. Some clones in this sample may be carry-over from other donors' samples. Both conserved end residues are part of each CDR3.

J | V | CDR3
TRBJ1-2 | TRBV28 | CASSFGPLSGSVGYTF
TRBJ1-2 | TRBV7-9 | CASSPGDRTNYGYTF
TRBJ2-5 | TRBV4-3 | CASSFLTSGGMTETQYF
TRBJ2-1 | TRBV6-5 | CASSSDPGHEGNEQFF
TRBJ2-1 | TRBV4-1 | CASSLFLPSTSYNEQFF
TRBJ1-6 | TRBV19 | CASRPGRQNSPLHF
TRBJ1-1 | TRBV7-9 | CASSSPGQGNTEAFF
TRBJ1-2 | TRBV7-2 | CASSSNPGGNYGYTF
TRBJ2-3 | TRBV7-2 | CASSQGTTSTDTQYF
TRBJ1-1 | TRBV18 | CASSPGVTNTEAFF
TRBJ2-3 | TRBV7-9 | CASATGGPKTSRLTDTQYF
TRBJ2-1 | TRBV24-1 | CATSEEQRHEQFF
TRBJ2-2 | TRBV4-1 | CASSQFGTAANTGELFF
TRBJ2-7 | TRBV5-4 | CASSSGTSGSEQYF
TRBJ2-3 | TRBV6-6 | CASSYKGTSGYSTDTQYF
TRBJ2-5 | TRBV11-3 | CASSPGGAEEETQYF
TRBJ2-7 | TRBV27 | CASSFGTSYEQYF
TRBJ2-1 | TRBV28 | CASSPLGDNEQFF
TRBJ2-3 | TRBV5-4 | CASSPVGGPDTDTQYF
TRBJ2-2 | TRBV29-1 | CSVHGKTGELFF
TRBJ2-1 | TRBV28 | CASRRTGGPYNEQFF
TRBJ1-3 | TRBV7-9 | CASSAGTGSGNTIYF
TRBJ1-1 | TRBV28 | CASSLRGYGNTEAFF
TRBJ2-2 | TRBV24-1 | CATSVVDSTGELFF
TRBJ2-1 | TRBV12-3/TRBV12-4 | CASTSFGAGKNEQFF
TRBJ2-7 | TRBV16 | CASSQFRSAEQYF
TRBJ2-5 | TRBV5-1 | CASSLGDSQETQYF
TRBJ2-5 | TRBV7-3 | CASSGSGIGETQYF
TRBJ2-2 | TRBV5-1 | CASRSENTGELFF
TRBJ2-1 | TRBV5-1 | CASSPEASGGAWYNEQFF
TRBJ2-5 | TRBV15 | CATRGSHMETQYF
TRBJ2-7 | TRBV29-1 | CSVVGSYEQYF
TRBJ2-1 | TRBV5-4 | CASSLYNSYNEQFF
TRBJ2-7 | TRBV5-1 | CASSGGLAGVGLYEQYF
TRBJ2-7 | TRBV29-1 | CSVVGGPYEQYF